This TCR beta chain was obtained from a study of vaccination effects on CD4 cells after COVID-19. Study background: Every participant took two doses of the BNT162b2 or mRNA-1273 vaccine. Study-wide results and limits: Marked contraction was observed in infection-induced and vaccine-induced clones late after vaccination.

ViraFEST expansion of antigen-specific CD4+ T cells with viral peptide pools preceded sequencing. CD4+ T cell isolation took place after 10 days of culture. In the vaccine recipients, nucleocapsid antibodies were negative and there was no prior SARS-CoV-2 infection. At days 3 and 7, half of the medium was exchanged for IL-2 medium. V gave up 5 bases and J gave up 9 bases, with 17 bases separating them. This CDR3 is built from 14 residues. Germline V gene lookup returns CDR1 SGHAT and CDR2 FQNNGV. About this clone itself: The antigen remains undetermined.

Generated by immunoSEQ multiplex PCR, the TCRdb table keeps only in-frame clones and is missing some. This table has roughly 20,000 clones, 65% to 80% appearing once. The clonotype comes from a human donor who received a COVID-19 vaccine. Sequenced here: CD4+ T cells from PBMCs cultured with HCoV-NL63 spike peptides, sampled before COVID-19 vaccination. The J gene is TRBJ2-4, the V gene TRBV11-2; D might be TRBD1 (6 bases). The CDR3 region has the DNA TGTGCCAGCAGCCCCGGACAGTTCCTAGGCATTCAGTACTTC. Protein product: CASSPGQFLGIQYF.